Below, 17 T cell receptor beta chains from the same sample are listed, as sequenced in a study of regulatory T cells in long-lasting Graves disease. Time point: newly diagnosed GD, antithyroid drugs for less than 3 months. Making the TCR library involved RNA that had been extracted from PBMCs. The authors built TCR beta libraries using iRepertoire HTBI primers and Arm-PCR of CDR3 regions. A single record per CDR3 protein comes from TCRdb applying MiXCR to the multiplex PCR reads. The sample has 300,000 to 400,000 distinct CDR3 sequences, roughly 17% seen once. The same specimen was also included in a second study, on T cells in Graves' hyperthyroidism and ophthalmopathy.

Sequencing used peripheral blood mononuclear cells (PBMCs), obtained at new diagnosis, from a patient treated with antithyroid drugs. The receptors were sampled from a man aged 35-49 years with Graves disease.

This clonotype was detected many times. At one end, the junction sequence differs from germline, possibly due to a read error. The rearrangement links TRBV29-1 to TRBJ2-1; 12 nucleotides agree with TRBD2. This CDR3 has 16 residues. Per the germline V gene, CDR1 is SQVTM and CDR2 is ANQGSEA. The chain's CDR3 is CSVNGLAGNSHNEQFF. CDR3 in DNA: TGCAGCGTAAACGGACTAGCGGGAAACTCCCACAATGAGCAGTTCTTC.

This clonotype was seen a handful of times. The rearrangement links TRBV6-2 or TRBV6-3 to TRBJ2-4; the match to TRBD1 covers 7 bases. CDR1 and CDR2 (germline): MNHEY, SVGEGT. This CDR3 comprises 16 residues. V lost 5 bases to trimming and J lost 3 bases; unmatched junction nucleotides: 10. In DNA form, the CDR3 reads TGTGCCAGCAGTCACACAGGGGCGTTGGGCAAAAACATTCAGTACTTC. It codes for CASSHTGALGKNIQYF.

Turning to this clonotype: One base away lies a much larger clone, so this may be a sequencing read error. For the CDR3, the DNA is TGCAACCTTAGACAGGCCACGAACACTGAAGCTTTCTTT. This codes for CNLRQATNTEAFF. The V and J genes are TRBV29-1 and TRBJ1-1; maybe TRBD1 (6 bases). The V gene's germline CDR1 is SQVTM and CDR2 ANQGSEA. This CDR3 spans 13 amino acids.

Only a few counts were recorded for this clonotype. The chain uses TRBV20-1 and TRBJ1-5, with a weak D call TRBD1 (6 bases). V lost 6 bases and J 9 bases, leaving 27 bases between the germline ends. The CDR3 length is 16 residues. CDR1 and CDR2 from the germline V gene are DFQATT and SNEGSKA (reference sequence). The CDR3, as DNA: TGCAGTGCGGCAGTCATTCCGGGGGCAGATAATTCGCCCCAGCATTTT. Translated, it gives CSAAVIPGADNSPQHF.

This clonotype was found many times. The DNA of the CDR3 is TGTGCCAGTACGGAGACGGCGAACACTGAAGCTTTCTTT. Amino acids: CASTETANTEAFF. This chain connects TRBV5-4 to TRBJ1-1; D unresolved. CDR3 length: 13 residues. Germline CDR1 and CDR2: SGHNT and YYREEE (reference sequence). V lost 8 bases, J lost 1 base, and 12 bases lay in between.

The chain couples TRBV13 to TRBJ2-1, with 16 bases identical to TRBD2. V was clipped by 5 bases and J by 8 bases; unmatched bases: 3. This CDR3 spans 15 amino acids. CDR1 is PRHDT, CDR2 FYEKMQ, per germline (reference sequence). CDR3 nucleotide sequence: TGTGCCAGCAGCAACGGGACTAGCGGGGGGGATGAGCAGTTCTTC. This sequence encodes CASSNGTSGGDEQFF.

This clonotype has ten or more counts. The rearrangement uses TRBV20-1 and TRBJ2-5; the D gene is possibly TRBD1 (5 bases). The germline CDR1 and CDR2 sequences are DFQATT and SNEGSKA (reference sequence). CDR3 length: 16 amino acids. V lost 3 bases, J lost 1 base, and 18 bases lay in between. The chain's CDR3 is CSASPLRWGSQETQYF. In nucleotides, the CDR3 is TGCAGTGCTAGCCCCCTCCGGTGGGGCAGCCAAGAGACCCAGTACTTC.

In its sample, this clonotype was seen many times. The chain recombines TRBV7-2 with TRBJ2-5; no clear D. The CDR3 is 13 residues long. V was shortened by 2 bases and J by 2 bases, with 6 bases between the two germline ends. CDR1 SGHTA and CDR2 FQGNSA come from the germline V gene. The CDR3 bases are TGTGCCAGCAGCTTAATCCCTCAAGAGACCCAGTACTTC. It is translated as CASSLIPQETQYF.

This clonotype was counted at least ten times. CDR3 in amino acids: CSARDLAGGLNEQYF. DNA of the CDR3: TGCAGTGCTAGAGATCTGGCAGGGGGCCTGAACGAGCAGTACTTC. This rearrangement joins TRBV20-1 to TRBJ2-7; 8 positions agree with TRBD1. Per germline, CDR1 DFQATT and CDR2 SNEGSKA (reference sequence). CDR3 length equals 15 residues. Trimming took 0 bases from V and 5 from J; bases not matched to a gene: 9.

Regarding this clonotype: This could be a read error, since a much larger clone is one nucleotide away. This sequence joins TRBV28 and TRBJ2-1, with TRBD1 matching over 8 bases. CDR1 and CDR2 (germline): MDHEN, SYDVKM. J lost 10 bases, V lost 6 bases, and 14 bases had no gene match. The CDR3 has 15 amino acids. As DNA, the CDR3 is TGTGCCAGCAGGCTTCGACAGGGGAACTCCTACGAGCAGTTCTTC. Its translation: CASRLRQGNSYEQFF.

This clonotype occurred many times. This chain connects TRBV7-9 to TRBJ2-5; 9 bases fit TRBD1. Germline V lookup: CDR1 SEHNR, CDR2 FQNEAQ (reference sequence). CDR3 length: 15 residues. V lost 5 bases and J lost 5; bases outside the gene matches: 9. DNA for the CDR3: TGTGCCAGCAGCCGACAGGGGGTCGGAGGGGAGACCCAGTACTTC. It translates to CASSRQGVGGETQYF.

This clonotype was counted between two and nine times. The chain uses TRBV7-8 and TRBJ1-4; the D is unclear. Germline CDR1 is SGHVS and CDR2 is FQNEAQ. Trimming shortened V by 1 base and J by 7 bases, and 7 bases separated the two germline ends. This CDR3 comprises 13 residues. CDR3 protein: CASSLGGIEKLFF. CDR3 coding DNA: TGTGCCAGCAGCTTAGGGGGAATTGAAAAACTGTTTTTT.

This clonotype was picked up many times. The rearrangement uses TRBV7-9 and TRBJ2-4; 7 bases are shared with TRBD2. The CDR3 extends over 14 amino acids. Germline CDR1 is SEHNR and CDR2 is FQNEAQ (reference sequence). V trimming: 6 bases; J trimming: 1 base; junction bases outside the gene matches: 3. CDR3 in DNA: TGTGCCAGCAGTTGGGGGGGGGCCAAAAACATTCAGTACTTC. It specifies CASSWGGAKNIQYF.

On this clonotype: A much larger clone differs from this one at a single base, so this may be a read error. The chain uses TRBV7-8 and TRBJ2-7, with D unresolved. Trimming took 4 bases from V and 2 from J, leaving 12 bases between them. CDR1 is SGHVS, CDR2 FQNEAQ, per germline. The CDR3 runs to 14 residues. The CDR3 DNA follows: TGTGCCAGCAGCTCAGATGAGGCAGCCTACGAGCAGTACTTC. Its translation is CASSSDEAAYEQYF.

This clonotype was seen a handful of times. The gene calls are TRBV9 and TRBJ2-6; tentatively, D is TRBD1 (5 bases). CDR3 length equals 17 residues. V was clipped by 3 bases and J by 2 bases, with 15 bases between them. Germline CDR1 and CDR2: SGDLS and YYNGEE. DNA of the CDR3: TGTGCCAGCAGCGCCCGATCCTACAGGACTGGGGCCAACGTCCTGACTTTC. The encoded protein is CASSARSYRTGANVLTF.

Ten or more counts support this clonotype. The chain couples TRBV18 to TRBJ2-3, with D possibly being TRBD1 (5 bases). Germline values: CDR1 KGHSH, CDR2 LQKENI. V shed 2 bases and J shed 5 bases, with 11 bases lying between them. The CDR3 contains 14 residues. CDR3 in amino acids: CASSPIQDLDTQYF. CDR3 nucleotides: TGTGCCAGCTCACCAATACAGGACCTAGATACGCAGTATTTT.

At least ten counts were recorded for this clonotype. This sequence joins TRBV5-1 and TRBJ2-2; tentatively, D is TRBD2 (6 bases). V lost 4 bases, J lost 0 bases, and 10 bases lay in between. Germline lookup yields CDR1 SGHRS and CDR2 YFSETQ. This CDR3 has 15 amino acids. The CDR3 region has the DNA TGCGCCAGCAGCCCTGGGACTTCGAACACCGGGGAGCTGTTTTTT. This codes for CASSPGTSNTGELFF. Full variable domain (rest looked up from reference TRBV5-1 and TRBJ2-2): KAGVTQTPRYLIKTRGQQVTLSCSPISGHRSVSWYQQTPGQGLQFLFEYFSETQRNKGNFPGRFSGRQFSNSRSEMNVSTLELGDSALYLCASSPGTSNTGELFFGEGSRLTVL.